Listed here is a single T cell receptor (beta chain). Its antigen remains unknown. The sample originates from a study of OX40 agonist ivuxolimab in advanced cancers. Study-wide background: Patients got intravenous ivuxolimab at 0.01 to 10 mg/kg every 2 weeks. Recorded diagnoses for dose-escalation patients were hepatocellular carcinoma, melanoma, renal cell or head and neck cancer.

The repertoire was sequenced with immunoSEQ multiplex PCR; TCRdb's copy has only in-frame clones and lacks some. The top ten clones hold 3% to 3.5% of a sample with approximately 58,000 clones, 88% of them seen once. The CDR3 is 15 amino acids. Trimming removed 1 base from V and 1 base from J; junction bases left unmatched: 2. The germline CDR1 and CDR2 sequences are ENHRY and SYGVKD. Broader study findings: Some patients who did not respond also had low normalized T-cell clonal expansion.

The origin of this receptor is an adult with an advanced solid tumor such as melanoma, head and neck, liver or kidney cancer. The sequencing here drew on CD4+ or CD8+ T cells sorted from blood, taken in a trial of the OX40 agonist ivuxolimab. This chain connects TRBV10-3 to TRBJ2-3, with TRBD1 matching 7 bases. The CDR3 region has the DNA TGTGCCATCAGTGAGTATGGACAGGGCACAGATACGCAGTATTTT. Its protein is CAISEYGQGTDTQYF.